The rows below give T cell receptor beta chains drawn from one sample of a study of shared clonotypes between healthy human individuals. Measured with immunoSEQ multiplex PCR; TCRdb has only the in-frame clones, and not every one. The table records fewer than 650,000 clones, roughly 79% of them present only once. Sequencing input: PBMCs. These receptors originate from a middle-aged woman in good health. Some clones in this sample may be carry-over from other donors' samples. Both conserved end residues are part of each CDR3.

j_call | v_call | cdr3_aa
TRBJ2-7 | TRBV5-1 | CASSWGTESYEQYF
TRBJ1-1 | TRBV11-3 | CASSLSGTTEAFF
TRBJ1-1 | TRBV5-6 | CASSLDSFEAFF
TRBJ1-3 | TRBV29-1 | CSVVISGNTIYF
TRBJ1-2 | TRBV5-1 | CASSLGQGFGYTF
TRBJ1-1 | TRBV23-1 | CASSHSDRECTEAFF
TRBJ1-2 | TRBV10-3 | CAISEGHASGYTF
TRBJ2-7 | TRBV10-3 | CAISESSNGEQYF
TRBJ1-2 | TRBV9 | CASSPQSSYYGYTF
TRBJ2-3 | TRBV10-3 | CAILAGETTDTQYF
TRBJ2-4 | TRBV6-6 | CASNHRGIGNIQYF
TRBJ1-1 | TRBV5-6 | CASSLVSTRTEAFF
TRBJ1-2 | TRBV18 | CASSPPTGVYGYTF
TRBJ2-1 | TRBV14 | CASSQDWESSYNEQFF
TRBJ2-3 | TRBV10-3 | CANYRGRVDTQYF
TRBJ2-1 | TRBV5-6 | CASSPNRGSAHNEQFF
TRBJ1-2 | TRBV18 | CASSEGQGASGYGYTF
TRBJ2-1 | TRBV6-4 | CASSSSATRGNEQFF
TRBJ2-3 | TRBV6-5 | CASSYSVGTRTDTQYF
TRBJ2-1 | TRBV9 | CASSGTGAEQFF
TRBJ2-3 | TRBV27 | CASSLYGSTDTQYF
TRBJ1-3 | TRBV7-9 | CASSLEGSGNTIYF
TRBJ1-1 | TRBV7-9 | CASSPSRQGAGAFF
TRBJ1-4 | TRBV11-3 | CASSLEASTPLFF
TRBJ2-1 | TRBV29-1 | CSASPEQGRWNEQFF
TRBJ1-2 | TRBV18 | CASSPTDTRGYTF
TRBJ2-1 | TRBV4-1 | CASSQGRPPSYNEQFF
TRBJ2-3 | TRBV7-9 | CASSLTGTGASDTQYF
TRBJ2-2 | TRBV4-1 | CASSQGVTGAGTGELFF
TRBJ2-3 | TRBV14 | CASSHSGQGRDTQYF
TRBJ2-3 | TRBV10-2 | CASSPVGAIDTQYF
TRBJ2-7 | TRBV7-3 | CASSLGQSSSYEQYF
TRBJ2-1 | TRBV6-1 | CASSAPGLVRVSSYNEQFF